This entry concerns a single T cell receptor beta chain. Its matching antigen is unknown. Every single donor gave one heparinised blood draw, and these averaged about 120 mL. CD4+ naive, central memory, regulatory and stem cell-like memory cells were sorted via CD45RO/CCR7/CD25/CD127/CD95/CD27. Purity of each sorted population was above 98%. The source of the sample is a study of beta chain features in type 1 diabetes. Findings and caveats of the study: Moderate yet significant TCRB CDR3 shortening was seen in Type 1 diabetes patients in all four CD4+ subsets.

The authors reverse transcribed all of the isolated RNA, so sequencing captured expressed TCRB transcripts. Read counts averaged around 4 million for samples of naive, central memory and regulatory T cells. TCRdb keeps only in-frame clones here, not all; method: immunoSEQ multiplex PCR. Of about 700,000 clones in the sample, roughly 13% are singletons; the top ten hold roughly 0.022%. J gave up 5 bases and V 7 bases, and 4 bases lay outside the gene matches. The CDR3 consists of 13 residues. Germline V gene sequence: CDR1 MGHDK, CDR2 SYGVNS. Sequenced sample: naive CD4+ T cells from blood. The V gene is TRBV25-1, the J gene TRBJ1-1; TRBD1 agrees at 10 bases. The TCR comes from a man aged 18-30 years with type 1 diabetes. The CDR3 region is CASKGQGSTEAFF. The CDR3 DNA reads as TGTGCCAGCAAGGGACAGGGGAGTACTGAAGCTTTCTTT. Complete variable domain (other parts from reference TRBV25-1 and TRBJ1-1): EADIYQTPRYLVIGTGKKITLECSQTMGHDKMYWYQQDPGMELHLIHYSYGVNSTEKGDLSSESTVSRIRTEHFPLTLESARPSHTSQYLCASKGQGSTEAFFGQGTRLTVV.